This T cell receptor beta chain was sequenced for a study of PD-1 blockade in classical Hodgkin lymphoma. Study-wide findings and caveats: Reports described newly diagnosed patients as having lower baseline TCR diversity than healthy donors.

Sequenced by immunoSEQ multiplex PCR; TCRdb stores in-frame clones only, minus some. The sample contains 46,000 or so clones, more than 70% of which appear only once. Note on this clone: Its antigen remains unknown.

Germline-derived CDR1 and CDR2 are SGHTA and FQGNSA. The CDR3 length is 18 residues. J lost 3 bases, V lost 0 bases, and 4 bases had no gene match. Each of the patients experienced relapse following autologous stem cell transplantation, and their brentuximab vedotin exposure differed. This clonotype originated in a human donor with classical Hodgkin lymphoma. The chain links TRBV7-2 to TRBJ2-3, with 15 bases that match TRBD2. This material consisted of peripheral blood mononuclear cells (PBMCs), taken at baseline. The CDR3 protein is CASSLAGTSGGRTDTQYF. CDR3 bases: TGTGCCAGCAGCTTAGCCGGGACTAGCGGGGGGAGGACAGATACGCAGTATTTT.